This T cell receptor (beta chain) was identified during a study of blood T cell repertoires in COVID-19. Turning to the study itself: Both acute and convalescent COVID-19 samples were obtained from the United States, Italy and Spain. From T cells, B-cell-depleted T cells, or PBMCs came the material, which was cDNA or gDNA.

Authors' methods: Reference gene primer amplification gave nucleated cell count estimates. TCRdb's table, derived via immunoSEQ multiplex PCR, lists solely in-frame clones and lacks some. V and J calls and clone size follow that table, whereas D and trimming were derived from the DNA. Here the sample spans 87,000 or so clones, around 86% being singletons. Trimming took 3 bases from V and 1 from J, leaving 6 bases between them. The length of the CDR3 is 13 residues. CDR1 SNHLY and CDR2 FYNNEI come from the germline V gene. The receptor comes from a woman between 65 and 79 years old with acute or convalescent COVID-19. J is TRBJ1-1 and V is TRBV2; no firm D call. The source material was peripheral blood. CDR3 amino acids: CASSDEWNTEAFF. CDR3 DNA sequence: TGTGCCAGCAGTGATGAGTGGAACACTGAAGCTTTCTTT.